Below are 4 T cell receptor beta chains sequenced from a single sample in a study of T-cell memory formation after mild COVID-19 (dated by TCRdb to the early 2020s). Library generation was performed with 5' RACE. These reads were obtained on an Illumina NovaSeq 6000. TCRdb itself trimmed the public reads at Q25 with fastp, ran MiXCR and retained productive beta chains. Rows with one shared CDR3 protein collapse into an entry with the most common genes and DNA. The sample table holds about 350,000 distinct CDR3 sequences, of which 25% to 30% were seen once. The ten largest clonotypes hold roughly 14% of the sample. The sample was PBMCs or a T cell subset sorted from them (not recorded which). Receptor source: an adult woman who had mild COVID-19 (a few samples of this study predate the infection). The sample titles of this study are shuffled in the database, so cell type and time point are left out; the donor was told from shared clones.

This clonotype came up a few times. The rearrangement links TRBV24-1 to TRBJ2-2, with D tentatively TRBD2 (7 bases). Looked up from germline, CDR1 is KGHDR and CDR2 is SFDVKD. The CDR3 has 17 amino acids. Trimming removed 3 bases from V and 4 bases from J, with 17 bases in between. Here the CDR3 DNA reads TGTGCCACCAGTGATGGGGGGGCCAGCCCGCGCACCGGGGAGCTGTTTTTT. This encodes CATSDGGASPRTGELFF.

This clonotype has just a few counts. The chain links TRBV30 to TRBJ2-3; maybe TRBD2 (6 bases). V was cut by 6 bases and J by 1 base, with 14 bases left in between. The germline V gene encodes CDR1 GTSNPN and CDR2 SVGIG (reference sequence). The CDR3 is 14 residues long. CDR3 in DNA: TGTGCCTGTAGATGGGGACTGCGCACAGATACGCAGTATTTT. Encoded protein: CACRWGLRTDTQYF.

The chain carries TRBV20-1 and TRBJ2-3, with a tentative D call TRBD2 (5 bases). The CDR3 totals 15 residues. From germline, CDR1 is DFQATT and CDR2 SNEGSKA (reference sequence). V shed 2 bases and J shed 7 bases, with 19 bases lying between them. CDR3 DNA: TGCAGTGCTAGACCGGGCCAGGAGGACGGTTATACGCAGTATTTT. Translation: CSARPGQEDGYTQYF.

The chain has TRBV3-1 and TRBJ2-7; tentative D call: TRBD2 (6 bases). Between the trimmed V and J ends, which lost 5 bases and 3 bases, there was a span of 14 bases. Germline V CDR1 and CDR2: LGHDT, YNNKEL (reference sequence). The CDR3 spans 14 residues. The CDR3 bases are TGTGCCAGCAGCTTCCAAGCGGGTATCTACGAGCAGTACTTC. It encodes CASSFQAGIYEQYF.